This T cell receptor (beta chain) was identified during a study of shared clonotypes between healthy human individuals. This clone occurred once. The table came from immunoSEQ multiplex PCR; TCRdb's copy has only in-frame clones and leaves some out. The sample holds about 1.1 million clones, 70% to 80% seen once. Negatively enriched CD4+ T cells were divided by CD45RA into naive and memory. Input material: memory CD4+ T cells from PBMCs. The subset: CD45RA-negative fraction. The clonotype comes from a man younger than 35 in good health. Some clones in this sample may be carry-over from other donors' samples.

In nucleotides, the CDR3 is TGTGCCAGCAAAACCGGGACAGATTCCTACGAGCAGTACTTC. It encodes CASKTGTDSYEQYF. The V gene is TRBV2, the J gene TRBJ2-7, with 7 bases matching TRBD1. Germline V CDR1 and CDR2: SNHLY, FYNNEI. Trimming cost V 7 bases and J 1 base; bases outside gene matches: 7. The length of the CDR3 is 14 residues. Filled out from reference TRBV2 and TRBJ2-7, the complete variable domain reads EPEVTQTPSHQVTQMGQEVILRCVPISNHLYFYWYRQILGQKVEFLVSFYNNEISEKSEIFDDQFSVERPDGSNFTLKIRSTKLEDSAMYFCASKTGTDSYEQYFGPGTRLTVT.